The clone carrying this T cell receptor (beta chain) has only one observation. Antigen unknown. At one end, the junction sequence differs from germline, possibly due to a read error. PCR amplification relied on 60 Vbeta primers (plus 13 Jbeta primers). Some clones are missing from TCRdb's copy, which holds only in-frame ones; the method was immunoSEQ multiplex PCR. The sample has about 100,000 clones; roughly 80% are singletons. These data originate in a study of cytomegalovirus exposure and HLA in healthy donors. Findings and limits, study-wide: Among TCR beta chains, those listed as cytomegalovirus-associated numbered approximately 150. The study dropped some indistinguishable V segments, TRBV6-2 and TRBV6-3 among them.

Germline V gene sequence: CDR1 SGHTA, CDR2 FQGTGA. The CDR3 has 15 residues. The sequence came from a man aged 35 to 55 in good health and CMV-seronegative. The V and J genes are TRBV7-3 and TRBJ2-2, with D perhaps matching TRBD1 (6 bases). The specimen sequenced was PBMCs. For the CDR3, the DNA is TGTGCCAGCAGTCAACGTACAGGGAACAGCGGGGAGCTGTTTTTT. It codes for CASSQRTGNSGELFF. Using reference TRBV7-3 and TRBJ2-2 for the parts outside the CDR3, the full variable domain is GAGVSQTPSNKVTEKGKYVELRCDPISGHTALYWYRQSLGQGPEFLIYFQGTGAADDSGLPNDRFFAVRPEGSVSTLKIQRTERGDSAVYLCASSQRTGNSGELFFGEGSRLTVL.